These 8 T cell receptor beta chains were sequenced from one sample in a study of cytotoxic CD8 clonotypes in ibrutinib-treated CLL. Generated by immunoSEQ multiplex PCR, the TCRdb table keeps only in-frame clones and is missing some. The table records some 100,000 clones, 50% to 65% of them present only once. This specimen consisted of PBMCs, obtained after 24 months of ibrutinib treatment. The source is a human donor with chronic lymphocytic leukemia.

The J gene is TRBJ1-2, the V gene TRBV6-6; no definite D call. There are 13 residues in the CDR3. V gave up 0 bases and J gave up 7 bases, with 9 bases separating them. Germline V lookup: CDR1 MNHNY, CDR2 SVGAGI (reference sequence). As DNA, the CDR3 is TGTGCCAGCAGTTACTCGGGCTCCGGTGGCTACACCTTC. Residues: CASSYSGSGGYTF.

The chain joins TRBV6-4 to TRBJ2-1; 7 positions agree with TRBD2. V was pared by 3 bases and J by 6 bases, with 5 bases of the junction left unmatched. Per germline, CDR1 MRHNA and CDR2 SNTAGT. This CDR3 contains 14 residues. The CDR3 region is CASSESGDPNEQFF. As DNA, the CDR3 is TGTGCCAGCAGTGAGAGCGGGGACCCCAATGAGCAGTTCTTC.

The chain is built from TRBV29-1 and TRBJ1-2; D not certain. This CDR3 has 14 residues. V was trimmed by 7 bases and J by 4 bases, leaving 19 bases between them. CDR1 SQVTM and CDR2 ANQGSEA come from the germline V gene. CDR3 in DNA: TGCAGCGACCTCTTTCAAGGGCAGGTCTATGGCTACACCTTC. Amino acids: CSDLFQGQVYGYTF.

The chain employs TRBV27 and TRBJ2-1; 9 bases line up with TRBD1. V dropped 7 bases and J dropped 10; count of bases not matched to a gene: 8. The CDR3 has 13 amino acids. Germline CDR1 and CDR2: MNHEY and SMNVEV (reference sequence). CDR3 nucleotide sequence: TGTGCCAGCAAGAGGGACAGGGCCGGCGAGCAGTTCTTC. It translates to CASKRDRAGEQFF.

This clone was seen only a few times. This chain uses TRBV28 with TRBJ1-2; D remains ambiguous. Trimming removed 1 base from V and 7 bases from J, with 16 bases in between. The germline gives CDR1 MDHEN, CDR2 SYDVKM. The CDR3 sequence is 15 residues long. The CDR3 here is CASSLYKGPTGGYTF. CDR3 coding DNA: TGTGCCAGCAGTTTATATAAGGGCCCCACGGGTGGCTACACCTTC.

V and J are TRBV7-9 and TRBJ2-7; D is possibly TRBD1 (6 bases). The CDR3 extends over 13 amino acids. CDR1 SEHNR and CDR2 FQNEAQ come from the germline V gene (reference sequence). Trimming pared 5 bases from V and 10 bases from J, leaving 18 bases between. CDR3 sequence: CASSSLNPGDQYF. The CDR3 region has the DNA TGTGCCAGCAGCAGCCTGAATCCAGGGGATCAGTACTTC.

The chain carries TRBV10-3 and TRBJ1-1; perhaps TRBD1 as D (6 bases). The CDR3 covers 14 residues. V lost 5 bases, J lost 1 base, and 11 bases lay in between. Germline V lookup: CDR1 ENHRY, CDR2 SYGVKD. CDR3 sequence reads: CAISLTGENTEAFF. For the CDR3, the DNA is TGTGCCATCAGTTTGACAGGCGAGAACACTGAAGCTTTCTTT.

This clone was counted between two and nine times. The chain recombines TRBV19 with TRBJ1-1; D is possibly TRBD1 (5 bases). Per germline, CDR1 LNHDA and CDR2 SQIVND (reference sequence). V gave up 9 bases and J gave up 10 bases, with 21 bases separating them. CDR3 length equals 13 residues. Here the CDR3 reads CASVPDRGAGAFF. The CDR3 DNA sequence: TGTGCCAGCGTACCCGACCGGGGCGCGGGAGCTTTCTTT.